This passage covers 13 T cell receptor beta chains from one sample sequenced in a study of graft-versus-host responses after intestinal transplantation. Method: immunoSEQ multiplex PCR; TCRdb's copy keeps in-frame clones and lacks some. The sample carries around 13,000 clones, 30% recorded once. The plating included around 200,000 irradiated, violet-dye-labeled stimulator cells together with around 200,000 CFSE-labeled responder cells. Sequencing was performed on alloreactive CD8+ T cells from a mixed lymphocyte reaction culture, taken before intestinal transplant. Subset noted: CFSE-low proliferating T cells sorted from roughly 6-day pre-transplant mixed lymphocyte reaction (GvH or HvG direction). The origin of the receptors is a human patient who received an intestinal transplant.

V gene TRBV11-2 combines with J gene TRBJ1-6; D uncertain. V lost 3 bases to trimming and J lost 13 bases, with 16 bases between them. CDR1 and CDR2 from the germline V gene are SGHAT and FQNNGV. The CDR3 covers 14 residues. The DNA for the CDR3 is TGTGCCAGCAGCTTTCTCCGCGGGAGAGTCCCCCTCCACTTT. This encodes CASSFLRGRVPLHF. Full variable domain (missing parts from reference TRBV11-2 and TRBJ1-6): EAGVAQSPRYKIIEKRQSVAFWCNPISGHATLYWYQQILGQGPKLLIQFQNNGVVDDSQLPKDRFSAERLKGVDSTLKIQPAKLEDSAVYLCASSFLRGRVPLHFGNGTRLTVT.

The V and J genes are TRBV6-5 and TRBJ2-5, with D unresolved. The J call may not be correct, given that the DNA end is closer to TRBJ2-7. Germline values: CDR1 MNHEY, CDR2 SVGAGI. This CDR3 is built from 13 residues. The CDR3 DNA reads TGTGCCAGCAGTTGGGCGGTTACCTACGAGCAGTACTTC. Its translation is CASSWAVTYEQYF.

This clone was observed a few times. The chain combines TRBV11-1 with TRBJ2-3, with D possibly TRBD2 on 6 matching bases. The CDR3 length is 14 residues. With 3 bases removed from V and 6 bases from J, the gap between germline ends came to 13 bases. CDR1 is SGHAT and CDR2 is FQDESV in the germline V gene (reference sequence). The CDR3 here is CASSLEEGWDTQYF. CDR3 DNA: TGTGCCAGCAGCTTGGAGGAGGGATGGGATACGCAGTATTTT.

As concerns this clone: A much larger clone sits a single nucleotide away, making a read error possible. In DNA form, the CDR3 reads TGTGCCAGCAGCCAAGATAAGGCGGGCTATGGCTACACCTTC. It encodes CASSQDKAGYGYTF. The rearrangement links TRBV4-2 to TRBJ1-2; no reliable D call. The CDR3 has 14 amino acids. Germline V gives CDR1 LGHNA, CDR2 YNFKEQ. Trimming removed 0 bases at V and 4 bases at J, with 9 bases between.

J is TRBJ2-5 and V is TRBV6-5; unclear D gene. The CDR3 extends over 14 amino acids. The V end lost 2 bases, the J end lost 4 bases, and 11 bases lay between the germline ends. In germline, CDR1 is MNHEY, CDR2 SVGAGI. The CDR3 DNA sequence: TGTGCCAGCAGTTACGCCCCGGGCCTAGAGACCCAGTACTTC. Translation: CASSYAPGLETQYF.

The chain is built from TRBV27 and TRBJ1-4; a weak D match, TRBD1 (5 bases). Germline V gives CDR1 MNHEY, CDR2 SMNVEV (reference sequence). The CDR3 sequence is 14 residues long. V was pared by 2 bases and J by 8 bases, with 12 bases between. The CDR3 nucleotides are TGTGCCAGCAGTTTAGGGGGGTCTGGAGAAAAACTGTTTTTT. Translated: CASSLGGSGEKLFF.

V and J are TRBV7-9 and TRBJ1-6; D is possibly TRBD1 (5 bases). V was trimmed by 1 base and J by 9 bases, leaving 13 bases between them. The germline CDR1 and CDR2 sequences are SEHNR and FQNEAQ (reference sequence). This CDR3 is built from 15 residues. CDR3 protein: CASSLGDGGGSPLHF. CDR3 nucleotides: TGTGCCAGCAGCTTAGGGGACGGGGGAGGTTCACCCCTCCACTTT.

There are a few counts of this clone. This CDR3 is CASSSQPGDYGYTF. DNA of the CDR3: TGTGCCAGCAGTTCCCAACCCGGGGACTATGGCTACACCTTC. The chain uses TRBV28 and TRBJ1-2; no clear D gene. The CDR3 is 14 amino acids. Germline V gene lookup returns CDR1 MDHEN and CDR2 SYDVKM. V was cut by 4 bases and J by 3 bases, with 12 bases left in between.

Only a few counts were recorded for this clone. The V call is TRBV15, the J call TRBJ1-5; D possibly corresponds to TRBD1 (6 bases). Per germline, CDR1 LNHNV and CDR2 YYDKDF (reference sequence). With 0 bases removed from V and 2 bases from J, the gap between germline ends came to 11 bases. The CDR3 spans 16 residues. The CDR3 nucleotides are TGTGCCACCAGCAGAGAAGCATCAGGGGGCAATCAGCCCCAGCATTTT. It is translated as CATSREASGGNQPQHF.

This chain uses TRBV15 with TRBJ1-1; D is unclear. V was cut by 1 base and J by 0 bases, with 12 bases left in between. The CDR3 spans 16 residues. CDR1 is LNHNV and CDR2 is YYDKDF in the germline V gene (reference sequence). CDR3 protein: CATSRGGRLMNTEAFF. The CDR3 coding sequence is TGTGCCACCAGCAGAGGGGGTAGGTTAATGAACACTGAAGCTTTCTTT.

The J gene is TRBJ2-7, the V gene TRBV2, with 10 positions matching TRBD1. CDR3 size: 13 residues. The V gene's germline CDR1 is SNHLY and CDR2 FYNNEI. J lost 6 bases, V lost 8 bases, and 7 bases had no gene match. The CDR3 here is CASSWGQGIEQYF. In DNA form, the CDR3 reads TGTGCCAGCTCGTGGGGACAGGGGATCGAGCAGTACTTC.

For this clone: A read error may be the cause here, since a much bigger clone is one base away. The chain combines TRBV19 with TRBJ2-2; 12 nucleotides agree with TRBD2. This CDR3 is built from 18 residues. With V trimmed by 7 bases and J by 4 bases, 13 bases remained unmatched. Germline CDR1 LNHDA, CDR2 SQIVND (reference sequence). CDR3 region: CASNQSSGLAGTTGELFF. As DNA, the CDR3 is TGTGCCAGTAATCAATCCTCGGGACTAGCGGGCACCACCGGGGAGCTGTTTTTT.

The CDR3 DNA reads TGTGCCAGCTTTCGAAGTAGCACAGATACGCAGTATTTT. Translating it yields CASFRSSTDTQYF. The V and J genes are TRBV6-6 and TRBJ2-3; D unresolved. This CDR3 has 13 residues. V was pared by 8 bases and J by 0 bases, with 9 bases between. Germline values: CDR1 MNHNY, CDR2 SVGAGI (reference sequence).